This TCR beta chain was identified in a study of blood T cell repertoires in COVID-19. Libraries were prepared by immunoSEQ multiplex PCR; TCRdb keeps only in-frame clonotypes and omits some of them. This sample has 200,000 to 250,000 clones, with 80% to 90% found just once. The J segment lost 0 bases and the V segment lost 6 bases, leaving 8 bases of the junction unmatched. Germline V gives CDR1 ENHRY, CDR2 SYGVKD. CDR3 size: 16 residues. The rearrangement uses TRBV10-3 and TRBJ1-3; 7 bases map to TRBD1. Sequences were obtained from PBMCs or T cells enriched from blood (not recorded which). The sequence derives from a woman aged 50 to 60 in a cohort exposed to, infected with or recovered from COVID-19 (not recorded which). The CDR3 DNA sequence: TGTGCCATCAGACGGACAGGCGAGAGCTCTGGAAACACCATATATTTT. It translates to CAIRRTGESSGNTIYF.